One TCR beta chain is described in this entry. Its antigen remains unidentified. Using RNA transcripts, the TCR beta CDR3 regions were amplified. RT-PCR was first run with HTBI primers, then multiplex PCR in a second round. TCRdb recomputed calls from the multiplex PCR reads with MiXCR, one row per CDR3 protein. The table has some 750,000 distinct CDR3 sequences, approximately 40% seen once. The V gene's germline CDR1 is DFQATT and CDR2 SNEGSKA (reference sequence). This CDR3 is 14 amino acids long. After removal of 0 bases from V and 7 bases from J, the junction contained 8 bases not matched to a gene. The data were obtained in a study of Graves' ophthalmopathy and Graves' hyperthyroidism. Broader study findings: Most clonotypes expanded in thyroid above 0.001 frequency were present in blood too.

Those donors who had ophthalmopathy presented with moderate-to-severe activity, a CAS of ≥3, a NOSPECS of ≥4 and a duration under 3 months. The source of the PBMCs was around 9 ml of fresh peripheral blood. The specimen sequenced was peripheral blood. The TCR was taken from an adult man with Graves' ophthalmopathy. The chain is built from TRBV20-1 and TRBJ2-7; 8 positions agree with TRBD1. Written as DNA, the CDR3 is TGCAGTGCTAGAGAGGGACAGGTCCGGGGGGAGCAGTACTTC. Translation: CSAREGQVRGEQYF.